Below, 31 T cell receptor beta chains from the same sample are listed, as sequenced in a study of T cell responses to AZD1222 COVID-19 vaccine. Using immunoSEQ multiplex PCR, the repertoire was profiled, and TCRdb retains in-frame clones only, with some absent. The data hold roughly 76,000 clones, with roughly 88% observed a single time. Sample: peripheral blood, taken on day 0 of AZD1222 vaccination. The receptor set was obtained from an adult in good health.

This clone was picked up a small number of times. V usage is TRBV6-4 and J usage is TRBJ2-3, with D perhaps assigned TRBD1 or TRBD2 (5 bases each). CDR1 is MRHNA and CDR2 is SNTAGT in the germline V gene. The CDR3 has 14 residues. V lost 5 bases, J lost 4 bases, and 13 bases lay in between. The chain's CDR3 is CASSLGLGADTQYF. For the CDR3, the DNA is TGTGCCAGCAGTTTGGGCCTGGGGGCAGATACGCAGTATTTT.

The chain employs TRBV19 and TRBJ2-1, with 8 bases aligning to TRBD2. CDR3 length equals 12 residues. CDR1 and CDR2 (germline): LNHDA, SQIVND (reference sequence). V lost 5 bases to trimming and J lost 16 bases; unmatched junction nucleotides: 10. CDR3 in DNA: TGTGCCAGTAGTCCCCAAGCGGGGGCCCTTTTCTTC. Protein product: CASSPQAGALFF.

The chain couples TRBV10-3 to TRBJ1-6; 7 nucleotides agree with TRBD1. The trim removed 6 bases at V and 9 bases at J, leaving 11 bases unmatched. CDR1 is ENHRY and CDR2 is SYGVKD in the germline V gene. This CDR3 contains 15 residues. In DNA form, the CDR3 reads TGTGCCATCAGCCCCCGACAGGGAGGCGGTTCACCCCTCCACTTT. Its protein product is CAISPRQGGGSPLHF.

The chain combines TRBV7-2 with TRBJ1-1; 8 bases agree with TRBD1. Germline V gene sequence: CDR1 SGHTA, CDR2 FQGNSA. The CDR3 runs to 14 residues. The J segment lost 3 bases and the V segment lost 6 bases, leaving 6 bases of the junction unmatched. The chain's CDR3 is CASSLQQGDTEAFF. CDR3 nucleotide sequence: TGTGCCAGCAGTCTCCAACAGGGGGACACTGAAGCTTTCTTT.

The J gene is TRBJ1-6, the V gene TRBV19; TRBD1 aligns across 8 bases. CDR1 and CDR2 from the germline V gene are LNHDA and SQIVND (reference sequence). This CDR3 spans 15 amino acids. The V gene end was trimmed by 5 bases and the J gene end by 5 bases; junction bases not matched to a gene: 5. The CDR3 reads CASSVTGANNSPLHF. DNA of the CDR3: TGTGCCAGTAGTGTGACAGGGGCTAATAATTCACCCCTCCACTTT.

For the CDR3, the DNA is TGTGCCAGCAGAGAACTAGTAGGGAACAATGAGCAGTTCTTC. It codes for CASRELVGNNEQFF. The chain combines TRBV2 with TRBJ2-1; D perhaps matches TRBD2 (5 bases). The ends were cut back, 6 bases at V and 5 bases at J, with 14 bases in the middle. There are 14 residues in the CDR3. Germline-derived CDR1 and CDR2 are SNHLY and FYNNEI.

This chain joins TRBV5-4 and TRBJ2-5; D possibly corresponds to TRBD2 (6 bases). In germline, CDR1 is SGHNT, CDR2 YYREEE (reference sequence). The V end lost 2 bases, the J end lost 7 bases, and 18 bases lay between the germline ends. The CDR3 is 15 amino acids. CDR3 sequence reads: CASSFPGDRLVTQYF. For the CDR3, the DNA is TGTGCCAGCAGCTTCCCGGGGGACCGGCTGGTGACCCAGTACTTC.

The count of this clone is one. The chain employs TRBV6-5 and TRBJ2-1, with D hard to call. Trimming cost V 0 bases and J 1 base, with 10 bases left between them. The CDR3 is 16 residues long. CDR1 MNHEY and CDR2 SVGAGI come from the germline V gene. The CDR3 coding sequence is TGTGCCAGCAGTTACTCGAGCCTACCTTCCTACAATGAGCAGTTCTTC. As protein: CASSYSSLPSYNEQFF.

The gene calls are TRBV28 and TRBJ1-2; TRBD1 matches at 8 bases. This CDR3 is built from 13 residues. J lost 6 bases, V lost 7 bases, and 7 bases had no gene match. Germline V gene sequence: CDR1 MDHEN, CDR2 SYDVKM. The CDR3 loop reads CASTTGGRDGYTF. The CDR3 DNA reads as TGTGCCAGCACTACAGGGGGGCGCGATGGCTACACCTTC.

In this sample, this clone turned up once. The rearrangement links TRBV28 to TRBJ1-6, with 8 bases fitting TRBD1. Unmatched junction bases numbered 10, after V lost 5 bases and J lost 13 bases. The CDR3 extends over 14 amino acids. Germline V gene data show CDR1 as MDHEN and CDR2 as SYDVKM. The CDR3 region has the DNA TGTGCCAGCAGTGGACAGGGCGGCGAGGGGCCCCTCCACTTT. Its protein product is CASSGQGGEGPLHF. The variable domain in full, with the rest retrieved from reference TRBV28 and TRBJ1-6, is DVKVTQSSRYLVKRTGEKVFLECVQDMDHENMFWYRQDPGLGLRLIYFSYDVKMKEKGDIPEGYSVSREKKERFSLILESASTNQTSMYLCASSGQGGEGPLHFGNGTRLTVT.

The rearrangement links TRBV27 to TRBJ1-1, with D perhaps TRBD1 (5 bases). The V gene lost 6 bases and the J gene lost 1 base, with 12 bases spanning the gap. This CDR3 comprises 14 residues. Germline CDR1 MNHEY, CDR2 SMNVEV (reference sequence). CDR3 in amino acids: CASSPRGENTEAFF. CDR3 coding DNA: TGTGCCAGCAGCCCACGGGGGGAGAACACTGAAGCTTTCTTT.

The count of this clone is one. The J gene is TRBJ2-2, the V gene TRBV2; TRBD2 aligns across 7 bases. V gave up 1 base and J gave up 1 base; unmatched junction bases: 9. Germline V gives CDR1 SNHLY, CDR2 FYNNEI. CDR3 size: 18 residues. CDR3 DNA sequence: TGTGCCAGCAGTGAAGTGGGGGGAGGGGCCGGGAACACCGGGGAGCTGTTTTTT. Encoded protein: CASSEVGGGAGNTGELFF.

The chain links TRBV10-3 to TRBJ2-7; 9 nucleotides line up with TRBD1. The germline V gene has CDR1 ENHRY and CDR2 SYGVKD. The CDR3 consists of 13 residues. With 10 bases clipped from V and 0 bases from J, the junction kept 4 bases outside the gene matches. As DNA, the CDR3 is TGTGCCACCCGGGACAGGGTCTCCTACGAGCAGTACTTC. Protein product: CATRDRVSYEQYF.

With regard to this clone: A junction boundary mismatches the germline segment, possibly from a read error. The CDR3 bases are TGTGCCAGCAGACAAGGATTTGCCTCTGGAAACACCATATATTTT. It translates to CASRQGFASGNTIYF. The J gene is TRBJ1-3, the V gene TRBV3-1 (or the pseudogene TRBV3-2); D not certain. The CDR3 runs to 15 residues. Per germline, CDR1 LGHDT and CDR2 YNNKEL (reference sequence).

This chain joins TRBV5-6 and TRBJ1-5; 7 bases are a match to TRBD1. Per the germline V gene, CDR1 is SGHDT and CDR2 is YYEEEE. CDR3 size: 15 residues. The junction had 4 bases not matched to a gene; V was cut back by 4 bases and J by 0 bases. In DNA form, the CDR3 reads TGTGCCAGCAGCAAACAGGGGTCTAGCAATCAGCCCCAGCATTTT. Encoded protein: CASSKQGSSNQPQHF.

This chain uses TRBV4-1 with TRBJ1-4; tentative D call: TRBD1 (5 bases). CDR1 is MGHRA and CDR2 is YSYEKL in the germline V gene. The CDR3 contains 15 residues. V dropped 4 bases and J dropped 5 bases, with 14 bases sitting between them. The CDR3 loop is CASSLQGVGNEKLFF. The CDR3 nucleotides read TGCGCCAGCAGCCTGCAAGGGGTAGGAAATGAAAAACTGTTTTTT.

DNA of the CDR3: TGTGCCAGCAGTTCCTCCGGGACTAGTGGAAATACGCAGTATTTT. Its protein is CASSSSGTSGNTQYF. J is TRBJ2-3 and V is TRBV28; the match to TRBD2 covers 8 bases. This CDR3 has 15 amino acids. The germline V gene has CDR1 MDHEN and CDR2 SYDVKM. Trimming cost V 4 bases and J 7 bases; bases outside gene matches: 10.

The chain carries TRBV3-1 (or the pseudogene TRBV3-2) and TRBJ1-1, with TRBD1 matching over 7 bases. The CDR3 totals 14 residues. The V segment lost 0 bases and the J segment 8 bases; nucleotides outside the gene matches: 6. The germline gives CDR1 LGHDT, CDR2 YNNKEL (reference sequence). Here the CDR3 reads CASSQDQGGREAFF. The CDR3 coding sequence is TGTGCCAGCAGCCAAGATCAAGGGGGCAGGGAAGCTTTCTTT.

J is TRBJ1-5 and V is TRBV10-3, with D perhaps TRBD1 (5 bases). CDR1 and CDR2 from the germline V gene are ENHRY and SYGVKD. The CDR3 runs to 13 residues. Trimming removed 10 bases at V and 1 base at J, with 11 bases between. The CDR3 sequence: CATLGGSNQPQHF. In nucleotides, the CDR3 is TGTGCCACACTGGGGGGGAGCAATCAGCCCCAGCATTTT.

The chain uses TRBV29-1 and TRBJ2-1; D is possibly TRBD1 (6 bases). V lost 3 bases and J lost 8, with 17 bases in between. This CDR3 region has 14 residues. Germline lookup yields CDR1 SQVTM and CDR2 ANQGSEA. This chain's CDR3 is CSVEGQGFADEQFF. CDR3 nucleotide sequence: TGCAGCGTTGAGGGTCAGGGGTTTGCCGATGAGCAGTTCTTC.

The chain is built from TRBV5-1 and TRBJ2-2; D gene unclear. This CDR3 region has 13 residues. CDR1 and CDR2 (germline): SGHRS, YFSETQ. V was cut by 5 bases and J by 6 bases, with 11 bases left in between. The CDR3 here is CASRDVAAGELFF. As DNA, the CDR3 is TGCGCCAGCAGGGACGTGGCGGCCGGGGAGCTGTTTTTT.

This clone turned up a few times. The gene calls are TRBV10-3 and TRBJ2-1; a weak D match, TRBD1 (6 bases). CDR3 length equals 14 residues. Trimming took off 10 bases at V and 2 bases at J, with 15 bases between the two ends. In germline, CDR1 is ENHRY, CDR2 SYGVKD. The CDR3 loop is CATGQRPTYNEQFF. The CDR3 DNA sequence: TGTGCCACCGGACAGAGACCGACCTACAATGAGCAGTTCTTC.

The gene calls are TRBV2 and TRBJ2-3, with D possibly TRBD1 on 5 matching bases. Germline values: CDR1 SNHLY, CDR2 FYNNEI. V was shortened by 3 bases and J by 7 bases, with 5 bases between the two germline ends. The CDR3 contains 11 residues. The CDR3 bases are TGTGCCAGCAGTGAGGGGCATACGCAGTATTTT. Translation gives CASSEGHTQYF.

The V gene is TRBV7-2, the J gene TRBJ2-1; D uncertain. The CDR3 sequence is 13 residues long. V dropped 3 bases and J dropped 4 bases, with 7 bases sitting between them. Germline CDR1 is SGHTA and CDR2 is FQGNSA. CDR3 coding DNA: TGTGCCAGCAGCTTGACGCGTTACAATGAGCAGTTCTTC. Amino acid sequence: CASSLTRYNEQFF.

J is TRBJ1-4 and V is TRBV5-1; no clear D gene. The germline gives CDR1 SGHRS, CDR2 YFSETQ. Trimming stripped 5 bases from V and 5 bases from J, with 16 bases between. The CDR3 loop spans 15 amino acids. As DNA, the CDR3 is TGCGCCAGCAGGGAGGCGGGTACAGAGAATGAAAAACTGTTTTTT. As protein: CASREAGTENEKLFF.

The chain has TRBV19 and TRBJ2-3, with D tentatively TRBD1 or TRBD2 (5 bases each). The germline CDR1 and CDR2 sequences are LNHDA and SQIVND (reference sequence). This CDR3 is built from 14 residues. V was pared by 9 bases and J by 2 bases, with 15 bases between. This chain's CDR3 is CASARQTITDTQYF. The CDR3 DNA reads as TGTGCCAGCGCCAGACAGACTATCACAGATACGCAGTATTTT. The full variable domain, with the rest looked up from reference TRBV19 and TRBJ2-3, is DGGITQSPKYLFRKEGQNVTLSCEQNLNHDAMYWYRQDPGQGLRLIYYSQIVNDFQKGDIAEGYSVSREKKESFPLTVTSAQKNPTAFYLCASARQTITDTQYFGPGTRLTVL.

This clone occurred a few times. The rearrangement links TRBV11-1 to TRBJ2-7; tentatively, D is TRBD2 (5 bases). Germline lookup yields CDR1 SGHAT and CDR2 FQDESV (reference sequence). This CDR3 has 15 residues. With 3 bases removed from V and 3 bases from J, the gap between germline ends came to 15 bases. The CDR3 loop is CASSFSRGPGYEQYF. The CDR3 region has the DNA TGTGCCAGCAGCTTCTCCCGAGGGCCTGGCTACGAGCAGTACTTC.

The chain combines TRBV10-3 with TRBJ2-7; 11 nucleotides agree with TRBD1. With 3 bases clipped from V and 1 base from J, the junction kept 8 bases outside the gene matches. Looked up from germline, CDR1 is ENHRY and CDR2 is SYGVKD. CDR3 length: 17 residues. For the CDR3, the DNA is TGTGCCATCAGTGACTCCCGGGACAGGGGGATTTCCTACGAGCAGTACGTC. It is translated as CAISDSRDRGISYEQYV.

The rearrangement links TRBV6-5 to TRBJ2-1; D gene ambiguous. CDR1 is MNHEY and CDR2 is SVGAGI in the germline V gene. Trimming left V 6 bases short and J 9 bases short, with 12 bases between. There are 12 residues in the CDR3. CDR3 sequence (DNA): TGTGCCAGCAGCCCAAAAAGGAGTGAGCAGTTCTTC. Amino acids: CASSPKRSEQFF.

V usage is TRBV11-2 and J usage is TRBJ1-2; 7 bases map to TRBD1. Germline V gene data show CDR1 as SGHAT and CDR2 as FQNNGV. Trimming at V came to 4 bases and at J to 0 bases, leaving 8 bases not matched to a gene. The CDR3 runs to 16 residues. The CDR3 DNA reads as TGTGCCAGCAGCTCGATCCTAGGGGGCACTAACTATGGCTACACCTTC. Its translation: CASSSILGGTNYGYTF.

V and J are TRBV18 and TRBJ2-1, with D tentatively TRBD2 (5 bases). This CDR3 has 14 amino acids. The V end was cut by 4 bases, the J end by 2 bases, with 9 bases between. The V gene's germline CDR1 is KGHSH and CDR2 LQKENI. The CDR3 region is CASSRERTYNEQFF. Written as DNA, the CDR3 is TGTGCCAGCTCACGGGAGAGGACCTACAATGAGCAGTTCTTC.